This TCR beta chain was sequenced during a study of Graves' ophthalmopathy and Graves' hyperthyroidism. General observations from the study: Using 13 signatures, a model distinguished ophthalmopathy from stable hyperthyroidism, reaching about 87% sensitivity and approximately 82% specificity.

Germline V CDR1 and CDR2: LNHNV, YYDKDF (reference sequence). This CDR3 contains 16 residues. Trimming cost V 5 bases and J 0 bases, with 16 bases left between them. Beta-chain TCR CDR3 regions were amplified from RNA transcripts. An initial RT-PCR round employing HTBI primers preceded a second-round multiplex PCR. In TCRdb, the multiplex PCR reads were re-called with MiXCR into one record per CDR3 protein. The sample carries roughly 400,000 distinct CDR3 sequences, about 18% recorded once. Each donor who had ophthalmopathy showed moderate-to-severe activity, a CAS of ≥3, a NOSPECS of ≥4, and a duration under 3 months. The table lists this clonotype with many counts. Its antigen is currently unknown.

Sequencing was done on a sample of peripheral blood. The chain links TRBV15 to TRBJ1-1; D perhaps matches TRBD1 (6 bases). The sequence was obtained from a woman between 18 and 30 years old with Graves' ophthalmopathy. The CDR3 reads CATSLAGQFMNTEAFF. CDR3 nucleotide sequence: TGTGCCACCAGCCTCGCCGGACAGTTTATGAACACTGAAGCTTTCTTT.